What follows are 26 T cell receptor beta chains derived from one specimen sequenced in a study of identical twins. Each CDR3 protein is one row after TCRdb ran MiXCR on the 5' RACE reads. The profile covers roughly 500,000 distinct CDR3 sequences, with 22% appearing a single time and approximately 0.95% taken by the ten largest. These same records also appear under a second study, on T cells expressing NK-cell markers.

Sequenced sample: CD4+ T cells sorted from blood. Receptors were obtained from a woman aged 18-30 years in good health.

This clonotype showed up just a few times. The rearrangement links TRBV3-1 to TRBJ2-1, with TRBD2 matching 11 bases. The trim removed 5 bases at V and 7 bases at J, leaving 16 bases unmatched. This CDR3 has 18 residues. CDR1 is LGHDT and CDR2 is YNNKEL in the germline V gene (reference sequence). CDR3 sequence: CASSFTSGSLLEINEQFF. CDR3 DNA: TGTGCCAGCAGCTTTACTAGCGGGAGTCTCCTTGAGATTAATGAGCAGTTCTTC.

This clonotype was detected ten times or more. The genes are TRBV20-1 and TRBJ2-3, with TRBD1 matching over 8 bases. V was pared by 2 bases and J by 5 bases, with 6 bases of the junction left unmatched. The germline gives CDR1 DFQATT, CDR2 SNEGSKA (reference sequence). The CDR3 consists of 14 residues. The CDR3 loop is CSARRTGTGDTQYF. Written as DNA, the CDR3 is TGCAGTGCTAGAAGGACAGGGACCGGAGATACGCAGTATTTT.

This clonotype has more than one count but fewer than ten. The J gene is TRBJ1-1, the V gene TRBV20-1; D is undetermined. Trimming stripped 0 bases from V and 4 bases from J, with 9 bases between. The V gene's germline CDR1 is DFQATT and CDR2 SNEGSKA (reference sequence). The CDR3 has 13 residues. CDR3 bases: TGCAGTGCTAGAGATCGGGCAGTCACTGAAGCTTTCTTT. Translated: CSARDRAVTEAFF.

The rearrangement links TRBV21-1 to TRBJ2-1; the table's TRBD2 call for D was not verified on the DNA. TRBV21-1 is recorded as a pseudogene. CDR3 length equals 16 residues. This chain's CDR3 is CASSKKGLSSYNEQFF. The CDR3 DNA reads TGTGCCAGCAGCAAAAAGGGACTGTCCTCCTACAATGAGCAGTTCTTC.

This clonotype was observed a handful of times. This chain uses TRBV10-3 with TRBJ2-1; D may be TRBD1 (6 bases). The V end lost 6 bases, the J end lost 5 bases, and 14 bases lay between the germline ends. Germline V lookup: CDR1 ENHRY, CDR2 SYGVKD. CDR3 size: 14 residues. CDR3 amino acids: CAIRTGTPNNEQFF. CDR3 sequence (DNA): TGTGCCATCAGGACCGGGACACCTAACAATGAGCAGTTCTTC.

V gene TRBV7-2 combines with J gene TRBJ2-1; D possibly corresponds to TRBD1 (5 bases). Per germline, CDR1 SGHTA and CDR2 FQGNSA. V dropped 3 bases and J dropped 2 bases, with 17 bases sitting between them. The CDR3 is 17 amino acids. CDR3 protein: CASSLLGGVGAYNEQFF. The CDR3 DNA is TGTGCCAGCAGCTTGCTTGGTGGGGTAGGGGCCTACAATGAGCAGTTCTTC.

A few counts support this clonotype. The genes are TRBV20-1 and TRBJ1-2, with 7 bases matching TRBD1. This CDR3 has 12 residues. Germline CDR1 DFQATT, CDR2 SNEGSKA (reference sequence). V was pared by 6 bases and J by 8 bases, with 9 bases of the junction left unmatched. In DNA, the CDR3 is TGCAGTGCAGCAAAGGGGGCGCGCGGCTACACCTTC. Translation gives CSAAKGARGYTF.

This clonotype has ten or more counts. The chain employs TRBV20-1 and TRBJ1-2; TRBD1 matches at 8 bases. V was clipped by 6 bases and J by 8 bases; unmatched bases: 11. The V gene's germline CDR1 is DFQATT and CDR2 SNEGSKA (reference sequence). This CDR3 has 13 residues. The CDR3 region is CSAALFGTGGYTF. The DNA for the CDR3 is TGCAGTGCAGCCCTTTTCGGGACAGGAGGCTACACCTTC.

The V gene is TRBV7-9, the J gene TRBJ2-1; TRBD2 matches at 10 bases. The germline V gene encodes CDR1 SEHNR and CDR2 FQNEAQ (reference sequence). This CDR3 is 15 amino acids long. V gave up 6 bases and J gave up 5 bases; unmatched junction bases: 7. CDR3 sequence (DNA): TGTGCCAGCAGACTTAGCGGGGGGCTGAACAATGAGCAGTTCTTC. Its protein product is CASRLSGGLNNEQFF. Drawing the rest from reference TRBV7-9 and TRBJ2-1, the complete variable domain is DTGVSQNPRHKITKRGQNVTFRCDPISEHNRLYWYRQTLGQGPEFLTYFQNEAQLEKSRLLSDRFSAERPKGSFSTLEIQRTEQGDSAMYLCASRLSGGLNNEQFFGPGTRLTVL.

The CDR3 spells CASSPWVGELFF. The CDR3, as DNA: TGTGCCAGCAGTCCCTGGGTTGGGGAGCTGTTTTTT. J is TRBJ2-2 and V is TRBV12-3 or TRBV12-4; no clear D gene. V lost 5 bases and J 8 bases, leaving 9 bases between the germline ends. The CDR3 sequence is 12 residues long.

This clonotype was counted between two and nine times. DNA for the CDR3: TGTGCCAGCAGCTTATTTCAGGGGGAAAAACTGTTTTTT. Its translation: CASSLFQGEKLFF. The V and J genes are TRBV7-9 and TRBJ1-4; maybe TRBD1 (6 bases). CDR3 size: 13 residues. V was clipped by 2 bases and J by 8 bases, with 9 bases between them. From germline, CDR1 is SEHNR and CDR2 FQNEAQ (reference sequence).

Only a few counts were recorded for this clonotype. V and J are TRBV20-1 and TRBJ2-1, with 14 bases identical to TRBD2. CDR1 is DFQATT, CDR2 SNEGSKA, per germline (reference sequence). The CDR3 totals 13 residues. Trimming removed 8 bases from V and 9 bases from J; junction bases left unmatched: 6. In nucleotides, the CDR3 is TGCAGTTTAGACGGACTAGCGGGAGGTGAGCAGTTCTTC. This sequence encodes CSLDGLAGGEQFF.

The chain links TRBV7-2 to TRBJ2-5; 7 nucleotides agree with TRBD1. The CDR3 has 15 residues. Germline V gene lookup returns CDR1 SGHTA and CDR2 FQGNSA. J gave up 5 bases and V 5 bases, and 11 bases lay outside the gene matches. CDR3 loop: CASSGQTGQFETQYF. CDR3 bases: TGTGCCAGCAGCGGACAGACAGGGCAGTTCGAGACCCAGTACTTC.

Only a few counts were recorded for this clonotype. The rearrangement uses TRBV5-1 and TRBJ2-7, with TRBD2 matching 9 bases. Germline CDR1 reads SGHRS; CDR2 reads YFSETQ. This CDR3 region has 19 residues. V gave up 0 bases and J gave up 8 bases; unmatched junction bases: 21. The CDR3 reads CASSLESALSGRDIRKQYF. The CDR3 DNA follows: TGCGCCAGCAGCTTGGAATCGGCCCTTAGCGGGAGAGATATACGAAAGCAGTACTTC.

This clonotype was seen a handful of times. This chain uses TRBV29-1 with TRBJ1-1, with no clear D. Trimming pared 2 bases from V and 1 base from J, leaving 8 bases between. CDR3 length equals 13 residues. CDR1 is SQVTM, CDR2 ANQGSEA, per germline. CDR3 DNA sequence: TGCAGCGTTGAATCCGGATGGAACACTGAAGCTTTCTTT. This codes for CSVESGWNTEAFF.

This clonotype was seen only a few times. V and J are TRBV3-1 and TRBJ2-7; TRBD2 matches at 9 bases. After removal of 4 bases from V and 4 bases from J, the junction contained 11 bases not matched to a gene. The CDR3 length is 16 residues. In germline, CDR1 is LGHDT, CDR2 YNNKEL (reference sequence). Here the CDR3 reads CASSPDGRGGLYEQYF. The DNA for the CDR3 is TGTGCCAGCAGCCCCGACGGGCGGGGGGGACTGTACGAGCAGTACTTC.

This clonotype was seen a handful of times. The chain employs TRBV10-3 and TRBJ2-7; 10 bases agree with TRBD2. J lost 7 bases, V lost 5 bases, and 8 bases had no gene match. The V gene's germline CDR1 is ENHRY and CDR2 SYGVKD. The CDR3 runs to 14 residues. The CDR3 region is CAISRKLAGSEQYF. As DNA, the CDR3 is TGTGCCATCAGTAGGAAACTAGCGGGGTCGGAGCAGTACTTC.

This clonotype appeared a few times. The CDR3 DNA sequence: TGTGCCAGCACACGGGGCGGATCTGGGGCCAACGTCCTGACTTTC. It codes for CASTRGGSGANVLTF. The chain combines TRBV6-1 with TRBJ2-6; D could derive from TRBD1 or TRBD2 (5 bases each). The CDR3 covers 15 residues. Germline-derived CDR1 and CDR2 are MNHNS and SASEGT. Trimming pared 7 bases from V and 1 base from J, leaving 11 bases between.

This sequence joins TRBV7-9 and TRBJ2-7; TRBD1 might be the D (6 bases). V lost 1 base, J lost 2 bases, and 12 bases lay in between. The CDR3 totals 15 residues. From germline, CDR1 is SEHNR and CDR2 FQNEAQ (reference sequence). CDR3 amino acids: CASSLGHQGPYEQYF. DNA for the CDR3: TGTGCCAGCAGCTTAGGGCACCAGGGGCCCTACGAGCAGTACTTC.

The chain uses TRBV3-1 and TRBJ1-2; the D is unclear. Trimming left V 1 base short and J 8 bases short, with 14 bases between. CDR3 size: 14 residues. The germline V gene encodes CDR1 LGHDT and CDR2 YNNKEL (reference sequence). The CDR3 DNA reads as TGTGCCAGCAGCCAAGTGCAGGCCCGAAAGGGCTACACCTTC. This translates into CASSQVQARKGYTF.

This clonotype was seen more than once but under ten times. The DNA for the CDR3 is TGTGCCAGCACCATCCCCGGACAGGGTACCGAGCAGTACTTC. It encodes CASTIPGQGTEQYF. The chain couples TRBV5-6 to TRBJ2-7, with TRBD1 identical over 8 bases. Germline lookup yields CDR1 SGHDT and CDR2 YYEEEE. V shed 6 bases and J 6 bases; nucleotides not matched to a gene: 11. The CDR3 runs to 14 residues.

The chain couples TRBV6-2 or TRBV6-3 to TRBJ2-7; D unclear. The CDR3 sequence is 11 residues long. CDR1 MNHEY and CDR2 SVGEGT come from the germline V gene. V lost 6 bases, J lost 3 bases, and 6 bases lay in between. CDR3 sequence reads: CASSDIYEQYF. The CDR3 region has the DNA TGTGCCAGCAGCGATATCTACGAGCAGTACTTC.

The table lists this clonotype with a few counts. The chain has TRBV12-3 or TRBV12-4 and TRBJ1-6; TRBD1 is a possible D gene (5 bases). Trimming removed 6 bases at V and 8 bases at J, with 17 bases between. The CDR3 loop spans 15 amino acids. CDR3 DNA sequence: TGTGCCAGCAGGCAAGGGACCTCCAACTATTCACCCCTCCACTTT. It encodes CASRQGTSNYSPLHF.

The J gene is TRBJ2-1, the V gene TRBV20-1, with D possibly called TRBD1 or TRBD2 (6 bases each). This CDR3 spans 15 amino acids. CDR1 is DFQATT and CDR2 is SNEGSKA in the germline V gene (reference sequence). Between the trimmed V and J ends, which lost 2 bases and 0 bases, there was a span of 11 bases. CDR3 DNA sequence: TGCAGTGCTAGACGGGGGCCAAACTCCTACAATGAGCAGTTCTTC. Translated, it gives CSARRGPNSYNEQFF.

The CDR3 DNA reads TGCAGTGCTAGTAATCGACTAGCGGGAAATGAGCAGTTCTTC. It translates to CSASNRLAGNEQFF. This chain uses TRBV20-1 with TRBJ2-1; 11 bases fit TRBD2. The ends lost 3 bases at V and 7 bases at J; junction bases unmatched: 5. Germline CDR1 DFQATT, CDR2 SNEGSKA (reference sequence). This CDR3 is 14 amino acids long.

This clonotype came up a few times. The CDR3 loop is CASSYLEKSNTEAFF. The CDR3 DNA reads TGTGCCAGCAGTTACCTAGAGAAATCGAACACTGAAGCTTTCTTT. The chain uses TRBV6-5 and TRBJ1-1, with no clear D. V dropped 2 bases and J dropped 1 base, with 11 bases sitting between them. CDR1 is MNHEY and CDR2 is SVGAGI in the germline V gene. The CDR3 runs to 15 residues.